This TCR beta chain was identified during a study of blood T cell repertoires in COVID-19 (dated by TCRdb to the early 2020s). The study in broad terms: Samples from collaborators originated in the United States, Italy and Spain and spanned both the acute and convalescent phases of COVID-19. Where available, HLA class I and class II types were taken from metadata supplied by the sample provider and were not determined by assay-based typing. Deeply sampled blood TCRbeta repertoires from subjects exposed to, actively infected with, or recovered from COVID-19 were included in the dataset. The repertoires were released in a freely available public database meant as a resource for research on the immune response to SARS-CoV-2. The material from the prospective study consisted of cDNA or gDNA derived from T cells, B-cell-depleted T cells, or PBMCs. The samples were drawn from two sources: the first 160 participants of the ongoing ImmuneRACE study, and over 950 subjects contributed by 6 global collaborators. Nearly every sample came with metadata listing a de-identified subject ID, COVID-19 status, age in years and sex.

Points on this clone: This clone's antigen is unknown. One base away there is no much larger clone; base qualities are not given.

Study-wide conclusions, independent of this receptor: How much clinical and demographic metadata was included differed by source and by participant, and the metadata was provided uncurated.

Trimming costs V 7 bases and J 7 bases, and their ends lie 13 bases apart. From cysteine to phenylalanine, the CDR3 is 12 amino acids long. CDR3 DNA is the only sequence kept; it has 36 bases, read in frame from the first base. For CDR1 and CDR2, the germline V gene (reference sequence) lists LNHDA and SQIVND. Participants in the prospective study were enrolled through a virtual design, were aged roughly 18 to 100 years, and lived in roughly 26 United States geographic areas. Cohort assignment in the prospective study relied on participant-reported clinical history from a screening survey and a study questionnaire. In the prospective study, whole blood, serum and a nasopharyngeal or oropharyngeal swab were collected from each participant by mobile phlebotomists. Additional blood draws and questionnaires over an approximately two-month period could optionally be provided by prospective study participants. Before DNA extraction, prospective study blood samples were shipped either frozen or at room temperature.

The immunoSEQ Assay, a bias-controlled multiplex PCR, was used to amplify TCRbeta CDR3 regions from genomic DNA. On the authors' methods: Within the assay, amplification of reference gene primers was used to estimate how many nucleated cells each sample contained. To quantify the absolute abundance of each unique TCRbeta CDR3 rearrangement, sequence reads were collapsed and filtered. For each sample, productive Simpson clonality was calculated as the square root of Simpson's diversity index over productive rearrangements. TCRdb re-hosts the immuneACCESS table, in-frame sequences only. Its copies lack some clones; in the studies checked, an unresolved V gene accounts for under half of them, and the cause for the rest is not known. The D gene and trimming were derived from the DNA, and the V and J assignments and clone size from that table. Here the sample has some 140,000 clones; almost 85% occur a single time. The ten largest clones add up to under 5.5% of the sample.

The sequence links TRBV19 to TRBJ1-2, and perhaps TRBD1 as D gene, on 6 matching bases. The sample taken for sequencing was PBMCs or T cells enriched from blood (not recorded which). The sequence was obtained from a man in his forties with acute COVID-19. The DNA sequence reads TGTGCCAGTACCTCGTTAGGGGGTGGCTACACCTTC. Translation gives CASTSLGGGYTF.